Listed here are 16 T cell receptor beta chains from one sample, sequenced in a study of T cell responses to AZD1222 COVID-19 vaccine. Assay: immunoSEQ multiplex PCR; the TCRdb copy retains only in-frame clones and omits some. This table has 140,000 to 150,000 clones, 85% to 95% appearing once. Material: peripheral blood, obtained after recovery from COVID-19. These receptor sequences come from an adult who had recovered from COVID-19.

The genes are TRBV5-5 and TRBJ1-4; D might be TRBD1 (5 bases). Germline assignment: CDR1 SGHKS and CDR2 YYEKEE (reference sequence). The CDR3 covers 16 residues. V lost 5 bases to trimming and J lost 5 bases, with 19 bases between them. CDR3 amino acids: CASSSASPGLNEKLFF. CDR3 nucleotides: TGTGCCAGCAGTTCGGCGAGTCCGGGACTCAATGAAAAACTGTTTTTT.

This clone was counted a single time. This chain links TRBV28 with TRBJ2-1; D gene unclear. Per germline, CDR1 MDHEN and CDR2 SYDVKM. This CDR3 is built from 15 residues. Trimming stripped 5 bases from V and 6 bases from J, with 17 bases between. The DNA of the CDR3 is TGTGCCAGCAGTACCGTACTACCCTTAAGCAATGAGCAGTTCTTC. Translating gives CASSTVLPLSNEQFF.

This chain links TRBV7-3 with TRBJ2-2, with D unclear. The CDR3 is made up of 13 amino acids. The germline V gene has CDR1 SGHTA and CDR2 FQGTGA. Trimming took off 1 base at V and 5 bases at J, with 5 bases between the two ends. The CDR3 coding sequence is TGTGCCAGCAGCTTAAGAGTAACCGGGGAGCTGTTTTTT. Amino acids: CASSLRVTGELFF.

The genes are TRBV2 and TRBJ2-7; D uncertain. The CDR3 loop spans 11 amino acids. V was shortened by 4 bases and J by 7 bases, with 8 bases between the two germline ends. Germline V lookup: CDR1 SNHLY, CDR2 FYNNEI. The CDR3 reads CASSGKREQYF. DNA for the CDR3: TGTGCCAGCAGTGGGAAACGGGAGCAGTACTTC. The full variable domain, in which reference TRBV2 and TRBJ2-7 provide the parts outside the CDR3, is EPEVTQTPSHQVTQMGQEVILRCVPISNHLYFYWYRQILGQKVEFLVSFYNNEISEKSEIFDDQFSVERPDGSNFTLKIRSTKLEDSAMYFCASSGKREQYFGPGTRLTVT.

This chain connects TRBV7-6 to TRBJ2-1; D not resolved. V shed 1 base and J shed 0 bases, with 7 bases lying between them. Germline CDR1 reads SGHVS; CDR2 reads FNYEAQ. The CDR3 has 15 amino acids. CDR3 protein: CASSLESSSYNEQFF. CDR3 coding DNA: TGTGCCAGCAGCTTAGAGTCTAGCTCCTACAATGAGCAGTTCTTC. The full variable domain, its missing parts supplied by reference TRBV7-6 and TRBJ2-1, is GAGVSQSPRYKVTKRGQDVALRCDPISGHVSLYWYRQALGQGPEFLTYFNYEAQQDKSGLPNDRFSAERPEGSISTLTIQRTEQRDSAMYRCASSLESSSYNEQFFGPGTRLTVL.

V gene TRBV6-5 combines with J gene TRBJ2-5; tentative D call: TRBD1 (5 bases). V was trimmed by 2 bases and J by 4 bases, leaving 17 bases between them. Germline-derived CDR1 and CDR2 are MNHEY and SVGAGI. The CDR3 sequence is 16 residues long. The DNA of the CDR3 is TGTGCCAGCAGTTACAACGCAGGGTTGAGGTTAGAGACCCAGTACTTC. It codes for CASSYNAGLRLETQYF.

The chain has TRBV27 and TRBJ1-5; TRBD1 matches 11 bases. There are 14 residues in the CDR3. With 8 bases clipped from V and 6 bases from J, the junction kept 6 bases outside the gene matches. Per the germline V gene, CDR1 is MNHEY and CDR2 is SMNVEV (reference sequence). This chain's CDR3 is CASGGTGGRQPQHF. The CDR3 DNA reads TGTGCCAGCGGGGGGACAGGGGGTCGTCAGCCCCAGCATTTT.

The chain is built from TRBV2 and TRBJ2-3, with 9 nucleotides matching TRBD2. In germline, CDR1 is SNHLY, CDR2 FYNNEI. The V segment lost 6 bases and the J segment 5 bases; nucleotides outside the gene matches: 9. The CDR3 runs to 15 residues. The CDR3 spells CASSPVAGALDTQYF. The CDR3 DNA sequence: TGTGCCAGCAGCCCTGTAGCGGGAGCGCTAGATACGCAGTATTTT. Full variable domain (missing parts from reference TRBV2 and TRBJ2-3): EPEVTQTPSHQVTQMGQEVILRCVPISNHLYFYWYRQILGQKVEFLVSFYNNEISEKSEIFDDQFSVERPDGSNFTLKIRSTKLEDSAMYFCASSPVAGALDTQYFGPGTRLTVL.

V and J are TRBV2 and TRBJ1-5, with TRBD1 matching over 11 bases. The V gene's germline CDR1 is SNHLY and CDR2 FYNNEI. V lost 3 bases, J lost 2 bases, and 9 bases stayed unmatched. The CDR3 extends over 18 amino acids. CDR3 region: CASSDGTGGNYGNQPQHF. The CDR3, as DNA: TGTGCCAGCAGTGATGGGACAGGGGGAAACTATGGCAATCAGCCCCAGCATTTT.

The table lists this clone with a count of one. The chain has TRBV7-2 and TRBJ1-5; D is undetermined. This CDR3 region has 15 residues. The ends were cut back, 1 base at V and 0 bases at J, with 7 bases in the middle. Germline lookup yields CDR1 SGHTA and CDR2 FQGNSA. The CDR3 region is CASSLGVNSNQPQHF. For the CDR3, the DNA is TGTGCCAGCAGCTTAGGGGTAAATAGCAATCAGCCCCAGCATTTT.

Here the CDR3 reads CASSTLGQGAFF. CDR3 coding DNA: TGTGCCAGTAGTACCCTCGGACAGGGAGCTTTCTTT. The V call is TRBV19, the J call TRBJ1-1; TRBD1 aligns across 8 bases. The length of the CDR3 is 12 residues. Per the germline V gene, CDR1 is LNHDA and CDR2 is SQIVND (reference sequence). Trimming cost V 4 bases and J 10 bases; bases outside gene matches: 5.

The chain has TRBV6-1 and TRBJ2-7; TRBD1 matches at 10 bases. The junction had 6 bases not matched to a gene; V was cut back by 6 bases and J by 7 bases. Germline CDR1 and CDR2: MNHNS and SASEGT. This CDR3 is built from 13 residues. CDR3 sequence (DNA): TGTGCCAGCAGGACTGACAGGGGGCTTGAGCAGTACTTC. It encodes CASRTDRGLEQYF.

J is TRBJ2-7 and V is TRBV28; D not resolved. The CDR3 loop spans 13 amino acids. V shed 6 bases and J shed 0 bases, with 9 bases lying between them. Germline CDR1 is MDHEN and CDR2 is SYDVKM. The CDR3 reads CASSSPDSYEQYF. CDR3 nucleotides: TGTGCCAGCAGCTCCCCGGACTCCTACGAGCAGTACTTC.

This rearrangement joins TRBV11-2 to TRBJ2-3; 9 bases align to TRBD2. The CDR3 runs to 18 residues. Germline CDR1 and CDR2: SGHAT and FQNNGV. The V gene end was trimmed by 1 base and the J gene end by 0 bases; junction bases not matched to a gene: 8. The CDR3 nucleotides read TGTGCCAGCAGCTTAGGGGGTCTGGGACTAGCTAGCACAGATACGCAGTATTTT. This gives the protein CASSLGGLGLASTDTQYF.

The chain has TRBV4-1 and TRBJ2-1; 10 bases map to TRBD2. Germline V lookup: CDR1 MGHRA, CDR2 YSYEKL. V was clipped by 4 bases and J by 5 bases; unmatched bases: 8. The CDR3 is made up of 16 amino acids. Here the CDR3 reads CASSPRRTSGDNEQFF. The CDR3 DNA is TGCGCCAGCAGCCCCCGGAGGACTAGCGGAGACAATGAGCAGTTCTTC.

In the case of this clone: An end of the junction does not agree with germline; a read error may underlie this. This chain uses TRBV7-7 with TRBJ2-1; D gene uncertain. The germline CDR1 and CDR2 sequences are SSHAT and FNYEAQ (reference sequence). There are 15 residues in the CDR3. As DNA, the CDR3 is TGTGCTAGCAGCTTAACGGAGAGCTCCTACAATGAGCAGTTCTTC. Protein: CASSLTESSYNEQFF.